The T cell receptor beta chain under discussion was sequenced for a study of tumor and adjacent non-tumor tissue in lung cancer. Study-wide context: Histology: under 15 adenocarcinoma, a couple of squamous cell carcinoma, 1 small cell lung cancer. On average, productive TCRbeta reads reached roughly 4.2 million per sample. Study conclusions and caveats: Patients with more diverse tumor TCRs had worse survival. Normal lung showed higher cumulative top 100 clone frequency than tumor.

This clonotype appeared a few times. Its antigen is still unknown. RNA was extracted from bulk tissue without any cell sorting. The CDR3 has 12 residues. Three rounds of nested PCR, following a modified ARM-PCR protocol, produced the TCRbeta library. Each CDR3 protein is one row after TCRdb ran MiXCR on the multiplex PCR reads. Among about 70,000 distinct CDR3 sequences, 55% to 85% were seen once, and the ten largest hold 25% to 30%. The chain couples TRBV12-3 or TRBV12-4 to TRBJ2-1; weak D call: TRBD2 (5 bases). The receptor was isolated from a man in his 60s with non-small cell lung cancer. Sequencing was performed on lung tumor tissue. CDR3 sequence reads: CDSSPGLKGQFF. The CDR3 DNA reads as TGTGATAGCAGTCCGGGATTAAAGGGACAGTTCTTC.